Presented here are 9 T cell receptor beta chains from one specimen sequenced in a study of shared clonotypes between healthy human individuals (dated by TCRdb to 2020 to 2022). Library preparation employed the immunoSEQ multiplex PCR assay. The clones in this table, taken by TCRdb from immuneACCESS, are in-frame only. Not every clone is retained; where verified, under half of the shortfall comes from an unresolved V gene, and the cause of the rest is unknown. This sample holds around 700,000 clones; under 80% were observed only once. Around 1.6% of the sample is in the top ten clones. The sequencing sample was made of memory CD4+ T cells sorted from blood. The cell subset or site label for this specimen denotes: CD45RA-negative fraction. All receptors derive from a woman aged 25 to 45 in good health.

The V and J genes are TRBV4-2 and TRBJ2-1; D gene ambiguous. Germline assignment: CDR1 LGHNA and CDR2 YNFKEQ. This CDR3 spans 13 amino acids. The V end was cut by 5 bases, the J end by 7 bases, with 12 bases between. CDR3 sequence (DNA): TGTGCCAGCAGCTCACAAAGCCTAAATGAGCAGTTCTTC. Amino acids: CASSSQSLNEQFF.

The V call is TRBV5-6, the J call TRBJ2-7; D is undetermined. The CDR3 has 13 amino acids. Deletions cut 2 bases from V and 9 bases from J, with 15 bases between. Germline V gene lookup returns CDR1 SGHDT and CDR2 YYEEEE. CDR3 sequence reads: CASSLIDTSGQYF. In DNA, the CDR3 is TGTGCCAGCAGCTTAATCGATACGAGTGGGCAGTACTTC.

The chain employs TRBV5-1 and TRBJ2-1, with D maybe TRBD1 (5 bases). Trimming pared 1 base from V and 3 bases from J, leaving 14 bases between. Germline-derived CDR1 and CDR2 are SGHRS and YFSETQ. The CDR3 runs 16 residues. Written as DNA, the CDR3 is TGCGCCAGCAGCTTGAAGAGCCAGGGCAACTACAATGAGCAGTTCTTC. The encoded protein is CASSLKSQGNYNEQFF. Full variable domain (remainder filled in from reference TRBV5-1 and TRBJ2-1): KAGVTQTPRYLIKTRGQQVTLSCSPISGHRSVSWYQQTPGQGLQFLFEYFSETQRNKGNFPGRFSGRQFSNSRSEMNVSTLELGDSALYLCASSLKSQGNYNEQFFGPGTRLTVL.

This sequence joins TRBV5-4 and TRBJ2-7; TRBD2 matches 9 bases. Germline values: CDR1 SGHNT, CDR2 YYREEE (reference sequence). The CDR3 has 14 residues. Germline trimming cut 5 bases from V and 7 bases from J; bases unmatched to any gene: 10. This CDR3 reads CASRAAGGPQEQYF. The CDR3 bases are TGTGCCAGCAGGGCAGCGGGGGGACCCCAGGAGCAGTACTTC.

The rearrangement links TRBV5-1 to TRBJ2-7; weak D call: TRBD2 (6 bases). CDR1 is SGHRS, CDR2 YFSETQ, per germline. The V end was cut by 4 bases, the J end by 3 bases, with 14 bases between. CDR3 length: 14 amino acids. The CDR3 region has the DNA TGCGCCAGCAGCCCGCCCGGGAGTCGCTACGAGCAGTACTTC. As protein: CASSPPGSRYEQYF.

The chain combines TRBV2 with TRBJ2-7; 8 nucleotides line up with TRBD2. This CDR3 comprises 15 residues. J gave up 3 bases and V 6 bases, and 10 bases lay outside the gene matches. Germline V lookup: CDR1 SNHLY, CDR2 FYNNEI. CDR3 sequence: CASRRLAGWDYEQYF. For the CDR3, the DNA is TGTGCCAGCAGGAGATTAGCGGGATGGGACTACGAGCAGTACTTC.

This rearrangement joins TRBV7-9 to TRBJ2-1; perhaps TRBD2 as D (5 bases). V gave up 5 bases and J gave up 2 bases, with 10 bases separating them. Germline V gene sequence: CDR1 SEHNR, CDR2 FQNEAQ (reference sequence). CDR3 length: 14 amino acids. This chain's CDR3 is CASSQDSTYNEQFF. The CDR3 DNA follows: TGTGCCAGCAGCCAGGACTCTACCTACAATGAGCAGTTCTTC.

This clone came up once. The chain couples TRBV7-8 to TRBJ2-2, with a weak D call TRBD1 (6 bases). The CDR3 length is 17 residues. The V gene's germline CDR1 is SGHVS and CDR2 FQNEAQ. Trimming removed 5 bases at V and 0 bases at J, with 16 bases between. The CDR3 region has the DNA TGTGCCAGCAGCCTCTTAGGGGGAGTCTCGAACACCGGGGAGCTGTTTTTT. This codes for CASSLLGGVSNTGELFF.

In the case of this clone: This sample includes further DNA sequences coding for the same CDR3. The gene calls are TRBV27 and TRBJ2-3; D not certain. CDR1 is MNHEY and CDR2 is SMNVEV in the germline V gene (reference sequence). V lost 0 bases, J lost 5 bases, and 6 bases lay in between. The CDR3 runs 13 residues. The CDR3 DNA reads as TGTGCCAGCAGTTTATCCCTCGGAGATACGCAGTATTTT. Translating it yields CASSLSLGDTQYF.